The rows below give T cell receptor beta chains drawn from one sample of a study of T cell responses to AZD1222 COVID-19 vaccine. The repertoire was sequenced with immunoSEQ multiplex PCR; TCRdb's copy has only in-frame clones and lacks some. The data show 100,000 to 150,000 clones, 89% seen once. This sample comprised peripheral blood, obtained on day 0 of AZD1222 vaccination. The receptors were sampled from an adult in good health. Both conserved end residues are part of each CDR3. D genes are given only for firm matches. Clone size is not always given. Where it is, it says once, few, many or a class for expanded clones.

CDR3 protein | CDR3 DNA | J gene | D gene | clone size | V gene
CASSQTPNEQFF | TGTGCCAGCAGCCAAACCCCCAATGAGCAGTTCTTC | TRBJ2-1 | NA | NA | TRBV3-1/TRBV3-2
CASSIQENSPLHF | TGTGCCAGTAGTATTCAGGAGAATTCACCCCTCCACTTT | TRBJ1-6 | NA | NA | TRBV19
CASTLGGMGTQYF | TGTGCCAGCACCCTTGGGGGGATGGGGACCCAGTACTTC | TRBJ2-5 | NA | NA | TRBV7-9
CAWSVRGLAELEQFF | TGTGCCTGGAGTGTACGCGGACTAGCGGAACTTGAGCAGTTCTTC | TRBJ2-1 | TRBD2 | NA | TRBV30
CAISTLVGGPYEQYF | TGTGCCATCAGTACCCTCGTGGGGGGACCCTACGAGCAGTACTTC | TRBJ2-7 | NA | NA | TRBV10-3
CASGGRNSGANVLTF | TGTGCCAGCGGAGGACGGAACTCTGGGGCCAACGTCCTGACTTTC | TRBJ2-6 | NA | NA | TRBV9
CASSERTGNQPQHF | TGTGCCAGCAGTGAACGGACCGGCAATCAGCCCCAGCATTTT | TRBJ1-5 | NA | NA | TRBV6-1
CASTKTGGNSPLHF | TGTGCCAGCACCAAGACAGGGGGGAATTCACCCCTCCACTTT | TRBJ1-6 | TRBD1 | NA | TRBV6-6
CATSDDTTNEKLFF | TGTGCCACCAGTGACGACACAACTAATGAAAAACTGTTTTTT | TRBJ1-4 | NA | once | TRBV24-1
CAINGQGASGANVLTF | TGTGCCATCAACGGACAGGGGGCGTCTGGGGCCAACGTCCTGACTTTC | TRBJ2-6 | TRBD1 | NA | TRBV10-3
CASSQTENTGELFF | TGTGCCAGCAGCCAAACGGAGAACACCGGGGAGCTGTTTTTT | TRBJ2-2 | NA | once | TRBV7-2
CASSLRTDTGELFF | TGCGCCAGCAGCTTAAGGACAGACACCGGGGAGCTGTTTTTT | TRBJ2-2 | NA | NA | TRBV5-1
CASSPGTGGAGGYTF | TGTGCCAGCAGTCCCGGGACAGGGGGCGCGGGTGGCTACACCTTC | TRBJ1-2 | TRBD1 | medium-sized | TRBV27
CASSTVEEETQYF | TGCGCCAGCAGCACCGTAGAAGAAGAGACCCAGTACTTC | TRBJ2-5 | NA | NA | TRBV5-1
CASSVTGSSYNEQFF | TGCGCCAGCAGCGTAACGGGGAGCTCCTACAATGAGCAGTTCTTC | TRBJ2-1 | NA | NA | TRBV5-1
CASSQVMVQFF | TGTGCCAGCAGCCAAGTAATGGTCCAGTTCTTC | TRBJ2-1 | NA | NA | TRBV3-1/TRBV3-2
CASSLPLDRGGNEQFF | TGTGCCAGCAGCTTGCCCTTGGACAGGGGTGGCAATGAGCAGTTCTTC | TRBJ2-1 | TRBD1 | NA | TRBV5-4
CSVGKRGEQFF | TGCAGCGTTGGTAAGCGGGGGGAGCAGTTCTTC | TRBJ2-1 | TRBD2 | NA | TRBV29-1